This entry lists 2 T cell receptor beta chains sequenced from one sample in a study of OX40 agonist ivuxolimab in advanced cancers. Profiling relied on immunoSEQ multiplex PCR, and the TCRdb table lists in-frame clones only, not all of them. The sample records tens of thousands of clones, 65% to 90% being singletons. Sequences were derived from CD4+ or CD8+ T cells sorted from blood, sampled in a trial of the OX40 agonist ivuxolimab. These receptor sequences come from an adult with an advanced solid tumor such as melanoma, head and neck, liver or kidney cancer.

V usage is TRBV4-3 and J usage is TRBJ2-6, with a weak D call TRBD2 (5 bases). This CDR3 is built from 17 residues. Per the germline V gene, CDR1 is LGHNA and CDR2 is YSLEER. Trimming pared 1 base from V and 2 bases from J, leaving 12 bases between. This chain's CDR3 is CASSQVGFGTGANVLTF. CDR3 nucleotides: TGCGCCAGCAGCCAAGTAGGGTTCGGGACTGGGGCCAACGTCCTGACTTTC.

V is TRBV4-2 and J is TRBJ2-1, with 7 nucleotides matching TRBD2. The CDR3 runs 15 residues. Per the germline V gene, CDR1 is LGHNA and CDR2 is YNFKEQ. V was clipped by 3 bases and J by 5 bases; unmatched bases: 7. CDR3 nucleotides: TGTGCCAGCAGCCACCAAGGCGGGGGAAACAATGAGCAGTTCTTC. Translation gives CASSHQGGGNNEQFF.